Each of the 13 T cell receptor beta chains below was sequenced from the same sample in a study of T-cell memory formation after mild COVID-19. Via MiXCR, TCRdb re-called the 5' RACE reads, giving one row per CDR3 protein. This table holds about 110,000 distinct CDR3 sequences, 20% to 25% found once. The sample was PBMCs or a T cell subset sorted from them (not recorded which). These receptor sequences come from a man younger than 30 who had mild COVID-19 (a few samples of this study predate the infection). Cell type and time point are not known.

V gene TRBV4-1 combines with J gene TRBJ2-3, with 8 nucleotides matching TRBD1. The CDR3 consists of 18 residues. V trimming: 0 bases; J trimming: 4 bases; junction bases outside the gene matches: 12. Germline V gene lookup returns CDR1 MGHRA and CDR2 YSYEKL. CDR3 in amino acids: CASSQEPGTGGLSDTQYF. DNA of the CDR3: TGCGCCAGCAGCCAAGAACCCGGGACAGGAGGCCTGTCAGATACGCAGTATTTT.

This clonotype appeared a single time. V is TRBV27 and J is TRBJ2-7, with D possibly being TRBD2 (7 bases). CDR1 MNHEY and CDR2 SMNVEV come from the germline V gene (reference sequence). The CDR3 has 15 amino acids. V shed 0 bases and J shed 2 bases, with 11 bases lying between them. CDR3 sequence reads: CASSLSAGATYEQYF. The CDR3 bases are TGTGCCAGCAGTTTATCGGCGGGGGCAACCTACGAGCAGTACTTC.

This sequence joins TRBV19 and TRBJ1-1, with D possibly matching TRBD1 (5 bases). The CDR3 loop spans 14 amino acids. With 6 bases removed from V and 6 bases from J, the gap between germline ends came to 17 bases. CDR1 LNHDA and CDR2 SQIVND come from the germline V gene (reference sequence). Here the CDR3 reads CASSGYGGEAEAFF. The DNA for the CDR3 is TGTGCCAGTAGCGGGTATGGGGGGGAGGCTGAAGCTTTCTTT.

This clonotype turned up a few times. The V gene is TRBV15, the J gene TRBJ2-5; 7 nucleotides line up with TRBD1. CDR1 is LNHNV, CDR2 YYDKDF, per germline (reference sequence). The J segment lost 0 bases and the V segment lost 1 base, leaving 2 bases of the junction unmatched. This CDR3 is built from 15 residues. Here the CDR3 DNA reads TGTGCCACCAGCAGAGTAGACAGGGACCAAGAGACCCAGTACTTC. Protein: CATSRVDRDQETQYF.

This CDR3 is CASSKIQETQYF. As DNA, the CDR3 is TGTGCCAGCAGCAAGATCCAAGAGACCCAGTACTTC. V is TRBV6-6 and J is TRBJ2-5, with D unclear. Trimming stripped 6 bases from V and 1 base from J, with 6 bases between. From germline, CDR1 is MNHNY and CDR2 SVGAGI (reference sequence). The CDR3 loop spans 12 amino acids.

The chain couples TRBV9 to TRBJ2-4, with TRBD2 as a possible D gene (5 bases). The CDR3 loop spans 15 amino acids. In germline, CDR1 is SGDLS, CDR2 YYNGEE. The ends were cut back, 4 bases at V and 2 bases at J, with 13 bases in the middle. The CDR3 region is CASSSPGLSKNIQYF. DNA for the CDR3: TGTGCCAGCAGCTCTCCGGGGTTATCCAAAAACATTCAGTACTTC.

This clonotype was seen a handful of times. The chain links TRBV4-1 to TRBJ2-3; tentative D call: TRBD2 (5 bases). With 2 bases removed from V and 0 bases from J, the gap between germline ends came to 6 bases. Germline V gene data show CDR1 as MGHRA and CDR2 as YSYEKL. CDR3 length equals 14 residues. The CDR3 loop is CASSQRLSTDTQYF. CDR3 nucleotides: TGCGCCAGCAGCCAAAGACTAAGCACAGATACGCAGTATTTT.

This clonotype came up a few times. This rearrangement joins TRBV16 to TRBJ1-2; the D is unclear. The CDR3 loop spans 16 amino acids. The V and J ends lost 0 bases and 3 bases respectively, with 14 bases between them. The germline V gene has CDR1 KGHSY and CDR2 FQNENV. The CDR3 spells CASSQSIGGPYYGYTF. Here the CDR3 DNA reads TGTGCCAGCAGCCAATCGATCGGAGGGCCATACTATGGCTACACCTTC. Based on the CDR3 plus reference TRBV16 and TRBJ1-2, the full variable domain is GEEVAQTPKHLVRGEGQKAKLYCAPIKGHSYVFWYQQVLKNEFKFLISFQNENVFDETGMPKERFSAKCLPNSPCSLEIQATKLEDSAVYFCASSQSIGGPYYGYTFGSGTRLTVV.

The CDR3 is CASSPRGQGNHEQYF. The CDR3 DNA reads TGTGCCAGCAGCCCGAGGGGACAGGGGAACCACGAGCAGTACTTC. The chain carries TRBV4-2 and TRBJ2-7; TRBD1 aligns across 10 bases. The CDR3 is 15 amino acids. Germline CDR1 and CDR2: LGHNA and YNFKEQ. After removal of 4 bases from V and 5 bases from J, the junction contained 8 bases not matched to a gene.

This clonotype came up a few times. CDR3 sequence reads: CASSLVAGREAFF. CDR3 in DNA: TGTGCCAGCAGCTTAGTGGCGGGGAGAGAAGCTTTCTTT. The chain joins TRBV7-2 to TRBJ1-1; D unclear. Deletions cut 1 base from V and 8 bases from J, with 11 bases between. Germline CDR1 is SGHTA and CDR2 is FQGNSA. The CDR3 runs 13 residues.

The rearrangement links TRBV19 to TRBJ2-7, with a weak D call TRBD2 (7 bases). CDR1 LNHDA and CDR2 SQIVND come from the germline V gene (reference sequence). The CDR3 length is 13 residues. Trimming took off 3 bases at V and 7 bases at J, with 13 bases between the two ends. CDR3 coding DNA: TGTGCCAGTAGTATGTCGGGGGGCGGGGAGCAGTACGTC. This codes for CASSMSGGGEQYV.

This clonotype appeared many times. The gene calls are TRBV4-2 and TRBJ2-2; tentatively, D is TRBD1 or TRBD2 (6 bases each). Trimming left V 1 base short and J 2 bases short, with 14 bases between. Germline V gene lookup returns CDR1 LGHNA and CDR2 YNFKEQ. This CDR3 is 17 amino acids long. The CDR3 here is CASSQVGGGPNTGELFF. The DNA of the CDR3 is TGTGCCAGCAGCCAAGTCGGAGGGGGGCCTAACACCGGGGAGCTGTTTTTT.

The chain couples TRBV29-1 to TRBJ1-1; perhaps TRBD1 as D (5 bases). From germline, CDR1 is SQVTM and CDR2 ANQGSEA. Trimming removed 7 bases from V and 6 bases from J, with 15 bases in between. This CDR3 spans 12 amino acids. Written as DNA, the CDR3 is TGCAGCGGATTGGGAGGGGACGCTGAAGCTTTCTTT. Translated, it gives CSGLGGDAEAFF.